The present T cell receptor (beta chain) was sequenced within a study of STAT5B mutations in CD4+ large granular lymphocyte leukemia. Clones were read by immunoSEQ multiplex PCR, and TCRdb kept only the in-frame ones, dropping some. The profile shows over 45,000 clones, roughly two thirds of them singletons. The TCR sequence derives from a human donor in good health. Sequenced: CD4+ T cells from blood buffy coats.

CDR3 sequence reads: CASSLGGSGAYNEQFF. The CDR3 DNA reads as TGCGCCAGCAGCTTGGGGGGTAGCGGGGCCTACAATGAGCAGTTCTTC. The chain employs TRBV5-1 and TRBJ2-1; 8 bases match TRBD2. Germline lookup yields CDR1 SGHRS and CDR2 YFSETQ. V lost 0 bases, J lost 2 bases, and 4 bases stayed unmatched. CDR3 size: 16 residues.